What follows are 2 T cell receptor beta chains derived from one specimen sequenced in a study of glioma-infiltrating T cells after dendritic cell vaccination. The repertoire was sequenced with immunoSEQ multiplex PCR; TCRdb's copy has only in-frame clones and lacks some. Of fewer than 110,000 clones detected, roughly 76% appear once; the ten largest clones hold more than 10%. Source: blood, taken before dendritic cell vaccination. These receptors were taken from a human donor with glioblastoma.

This chain uses TRBV7-9 with TRBJ1-6; a possible D gene is TRBD1 (5 bases). From germline, CDR1 is SEHNR and CDR2 FQNEAQ (reference sequence). The V gene lost 1 base and the J gene lost 11 bases, with 9 bases spanning the gap. This CDR3 has 13 amino acids. The CDR3 loop reads CASSLDVGPPLHF. The CDR3, as DNA: TGTGCCAGCAGCTTAGATGTGGGGCCACCCCTCCACTTT.

The chain combines TRBV5-5 with TRBJ1-5, with 7 bases lining up with TRBD1. Trimming at V came to 1 base and at J to 3 bases, leaving 4 bases not matched to a gene. CDR1 SGHKS and CDR2 YYEKEE come from the germline V gene (reference sequence). CDR3 length equals 15 residues. CDR3 sequence reads: CASSLNRGANQPQHF. The CDR3 nucleotides are TGTGCCAGCAGCTTGAACAGGGGCGCCAATCAGCCCCAGCATTTT. Using reference TRBV5-5 and TRBJ1-5 for the parts outside the CDR3, the full variable domain is DAGVTQSPTHLIKTRGQQVTLRCSPISGHKSVSWYQQVLGQGPQFIFQYYEKEERGRGNFPDRFSARQFPNYSSELNVNALLLGDSALYLCASSLNRGANQPQHFGDGTRLSIL.